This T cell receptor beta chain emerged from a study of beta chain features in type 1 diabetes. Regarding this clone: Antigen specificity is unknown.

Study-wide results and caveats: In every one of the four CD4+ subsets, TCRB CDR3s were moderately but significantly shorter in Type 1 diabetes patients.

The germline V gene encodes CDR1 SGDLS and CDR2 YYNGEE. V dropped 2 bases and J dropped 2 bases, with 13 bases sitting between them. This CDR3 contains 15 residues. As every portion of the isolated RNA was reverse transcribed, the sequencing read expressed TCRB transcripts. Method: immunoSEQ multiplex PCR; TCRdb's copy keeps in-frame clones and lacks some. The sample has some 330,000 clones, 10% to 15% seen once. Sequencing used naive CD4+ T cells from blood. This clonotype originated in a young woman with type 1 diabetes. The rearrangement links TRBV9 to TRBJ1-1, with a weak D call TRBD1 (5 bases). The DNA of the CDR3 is TGTGCCAGCAGCGTTGGACACGCCGATAACACTGAAGCTTTCTTT. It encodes CASSVGHADNTEAFF.